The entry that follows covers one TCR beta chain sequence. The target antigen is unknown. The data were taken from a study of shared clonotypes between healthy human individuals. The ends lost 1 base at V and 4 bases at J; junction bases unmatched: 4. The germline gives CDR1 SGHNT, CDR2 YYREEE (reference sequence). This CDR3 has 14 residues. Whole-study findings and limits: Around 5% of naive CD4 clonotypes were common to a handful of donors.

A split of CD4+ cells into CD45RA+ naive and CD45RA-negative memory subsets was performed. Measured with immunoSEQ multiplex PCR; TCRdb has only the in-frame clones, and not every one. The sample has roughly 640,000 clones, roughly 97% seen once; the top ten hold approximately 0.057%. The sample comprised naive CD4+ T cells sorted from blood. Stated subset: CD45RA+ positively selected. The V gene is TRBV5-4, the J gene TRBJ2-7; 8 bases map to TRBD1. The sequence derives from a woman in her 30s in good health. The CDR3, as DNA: TGTGCCAGCAGCTTGCAGGGGGCCTTGTACGAGCAGTACTTC. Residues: CASSLQGALYEQYF.